This T cell receptor beta chain was identified during a study of CD8+ T cells in alopecia areata. Worth noting for this clone: Its antigen remains unknown.

Trimming stripped 0 bases from V and 2 bases from J, with 8 bases between. The V gene's germline CDR1 is MNHEY and CDR2 SVGAGI. This CDR3 contains 14 residues. Whole-study results and caveats: Clonality was higher in lesional than normal scalp, especially in alopecia totalis/universalis.

The investigators collected lesional scalp punch biopsies and peripheral blood from alopecia areata patients. RNA was isolated and reverse transcribed to cDNA, the sequencing template. TCRdb's table, derived via immunoSEQ multiplex PCR, lists solely in-frame clones and lacks some. The repertoire holds 98,000 or so clones, with under 60% as singletons. The receptor was derived from a human donor with alopecia areata. The rearrangement joins TRBV6-5 to TRBJ2-7; weak D call: TRBD2 (6 bases). The sample taken for sequencing was NKG2D-low CD8+ T cells sorted from blood. The DNA of the CDR3 is TGTGCCAGCAGTTACTCCCGGAGGGCCTACGAGCAGTACTTC. Its protein is CASSYSRRAYEQYF.